This record concerns one TCR beta chain sequence. Its target is not known. The CDR3 is made up of 18 amino acids. V lost 0 bases and J 0 bases, leaving 12 bases between the germline ends. The germline CDR1 and CDR2 sequences are MNHEY and SMNVEV (reference sequence). This entry comes from a study of cytomegalovirus exposure and HLA in healthy donors. Overall study context: Earlier work reported some 110 million unique TCR beta sequences from 150 million to 200 million T cells.

Broader study findings: Some V segments (TRBV6-2 and TRBV6-3 among them) were excluded as indistinguishable. Certain sequence variants were highly shared and formed a cluster, and this cluster was likely a sequencing artifact. Most subjects had HLA-A and HLA-B alleles reportedly predicted accurately by TCR beta sequences.

Primers for the PCR totalled 60 Vbeta and 13 Jbeta. Generated by immunoSEQ multiplex PCR, the TCRdb table keeps only in-frame clones and is missing some. In the table there are under 150,000 clones, 75% to 85% of which are singletons. The chain employs TRBV27 and TRBJ1-6; D gene uncertain. Input material: PBMCs. The sequence was obtained from a man aged 50 or older in good health and CMV-seronegative. DNA of the CDR3: TGTGCCAGCAGTTTATCGATCGGTTCAAGCTCCTATAATTCACCCCTCCACTTT. Translation: CASSLSIGSSSYNSPLHF.